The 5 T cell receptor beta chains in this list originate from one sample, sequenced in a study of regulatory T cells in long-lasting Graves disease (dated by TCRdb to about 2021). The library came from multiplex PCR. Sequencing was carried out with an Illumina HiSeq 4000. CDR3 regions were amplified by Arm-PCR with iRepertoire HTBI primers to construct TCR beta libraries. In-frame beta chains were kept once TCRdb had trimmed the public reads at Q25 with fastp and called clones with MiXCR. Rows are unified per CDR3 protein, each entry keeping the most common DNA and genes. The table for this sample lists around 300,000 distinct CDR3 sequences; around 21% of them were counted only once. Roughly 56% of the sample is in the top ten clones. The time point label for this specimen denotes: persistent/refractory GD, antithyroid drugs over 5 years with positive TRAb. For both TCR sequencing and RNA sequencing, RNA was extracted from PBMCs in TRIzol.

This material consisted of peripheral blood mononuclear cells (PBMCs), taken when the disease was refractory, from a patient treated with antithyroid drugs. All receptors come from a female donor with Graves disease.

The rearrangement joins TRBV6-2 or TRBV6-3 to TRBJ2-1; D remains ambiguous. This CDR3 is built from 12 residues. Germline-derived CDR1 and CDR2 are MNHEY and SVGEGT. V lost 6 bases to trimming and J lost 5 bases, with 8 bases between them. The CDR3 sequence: CASRDSNNEQFF. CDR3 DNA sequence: TGTGCCAGCAGGGATAGCAACAATGAGCAGTTCTTC.

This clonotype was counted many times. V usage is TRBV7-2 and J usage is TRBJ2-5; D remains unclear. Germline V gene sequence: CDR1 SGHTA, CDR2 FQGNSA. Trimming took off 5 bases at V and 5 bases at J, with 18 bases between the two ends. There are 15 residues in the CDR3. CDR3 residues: CASSKTTRTDETQYF. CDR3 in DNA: TGTGCCAGCAGCAAAACGACAAGGACGGATGAGACCCAGTACTTC.

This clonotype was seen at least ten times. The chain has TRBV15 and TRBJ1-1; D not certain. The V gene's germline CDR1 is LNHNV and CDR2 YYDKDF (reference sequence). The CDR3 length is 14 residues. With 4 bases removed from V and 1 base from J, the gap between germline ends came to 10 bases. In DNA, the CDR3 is TGTGCCACCAGCATGAATCGGGGGAACACTGAAGCTTTCTTT. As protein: CATSMNRGNTEAFF.

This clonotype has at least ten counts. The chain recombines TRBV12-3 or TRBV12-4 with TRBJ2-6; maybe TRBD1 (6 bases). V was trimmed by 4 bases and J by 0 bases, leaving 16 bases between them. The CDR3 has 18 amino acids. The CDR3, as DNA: TGTGCCAGCAGTTACAGGGACCCTACCTTCTCTGGGGCCAACGTCCTGACTTTC. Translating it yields CASSYRDPTFSGANVLTF.

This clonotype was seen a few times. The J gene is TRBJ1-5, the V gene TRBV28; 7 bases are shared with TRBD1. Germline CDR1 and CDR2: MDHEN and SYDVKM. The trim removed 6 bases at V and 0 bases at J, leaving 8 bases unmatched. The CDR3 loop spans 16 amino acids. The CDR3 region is CASSGTVYYSNQPQHF. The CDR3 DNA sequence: TGTGCCAGCAGCGGGACAGTATACTATAGCAATCAGCCCCAGCATTTT.